This record looks at one TCR beta chain sequence and its context. What it binds is unknown. Germline CDR1 and CDR2: SNHLY and FYNNEI. This CDR3 comprises 15 residues. V lost 4 bases, J lost 0 bases, and 2 bases stayed unmatched. The method was immunoSEQ multiplex PCR; TCRdb's version includes in-frame clones alone and lacks a portion of them. The table records 55,000 to 65,000 clones, approximately 80% of them present only once. The data were obtained in a study of T cell responses to AZD1222 COVID-19 vaccine. Overall study results and limits: Baseline seropositivity characterized only six AZD1222 recipients. Females made up more of the donors, who were largely white British, and clonal diversity may have come out too low.

This TCR was sampled from an adult who received the AZD1222 COVID-19 vaccine. The chain uses TRBV2 and TRBJ2-1; 8 nucleotides line up with TRBD1. Sequenced here: peripheral blood, sampled 28 days after the second AZD1222 dose. CDR3 bases: TGTGCCAGCAGTGGACAGGGGAGCTCCTACAATGAGCAGTTCTTC. This encodes CASSGQGSSYNEQFF.